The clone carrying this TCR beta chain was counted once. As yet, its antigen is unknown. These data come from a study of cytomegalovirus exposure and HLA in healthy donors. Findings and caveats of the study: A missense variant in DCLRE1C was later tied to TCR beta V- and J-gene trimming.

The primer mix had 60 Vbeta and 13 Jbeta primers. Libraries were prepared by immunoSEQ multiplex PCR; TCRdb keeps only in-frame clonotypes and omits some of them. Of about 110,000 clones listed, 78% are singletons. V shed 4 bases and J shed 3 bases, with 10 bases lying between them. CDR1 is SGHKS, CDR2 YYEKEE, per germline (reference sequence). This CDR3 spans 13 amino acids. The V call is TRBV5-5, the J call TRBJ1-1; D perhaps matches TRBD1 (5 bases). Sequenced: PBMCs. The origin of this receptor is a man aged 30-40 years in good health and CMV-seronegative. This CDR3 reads CASSPSGYTEAFF. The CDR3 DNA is TGTGCCAGCAGCCCCTCAGGGTACACTGAAGCTTTCTTT.